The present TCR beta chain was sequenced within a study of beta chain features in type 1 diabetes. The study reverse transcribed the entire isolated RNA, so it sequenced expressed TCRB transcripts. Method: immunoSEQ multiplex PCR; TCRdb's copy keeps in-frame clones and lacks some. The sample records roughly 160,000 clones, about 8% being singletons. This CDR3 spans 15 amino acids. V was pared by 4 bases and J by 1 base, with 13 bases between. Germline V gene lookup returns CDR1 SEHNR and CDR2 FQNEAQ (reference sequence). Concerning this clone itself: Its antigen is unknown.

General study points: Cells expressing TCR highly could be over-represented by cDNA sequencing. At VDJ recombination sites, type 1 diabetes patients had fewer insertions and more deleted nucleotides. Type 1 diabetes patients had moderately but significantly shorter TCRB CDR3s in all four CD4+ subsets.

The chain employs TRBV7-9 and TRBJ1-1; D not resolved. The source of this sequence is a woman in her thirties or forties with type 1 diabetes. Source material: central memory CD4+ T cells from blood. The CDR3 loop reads CASSSGGWGNTEAFF. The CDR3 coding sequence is TGTGCCAGCAGCTCCGGAGGTTGGGGGAACACTGAAGCTTTCTTT. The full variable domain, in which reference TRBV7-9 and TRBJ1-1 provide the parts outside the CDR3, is DTGVSQNPRHKITKRGQNVTFRCDPISEHNRLYWYRQTLGQGPEFLTYFQNEAQLEKSRLLSDRFSAERPKGSFSTLEIQRTEQGDSAMYLCASSSGGWGNTEAFFGQGTRLTVV.